These 32 T cell receptor beta chains were sequenced from one sample in a study of T cell repertoires in cytomegalovirus infection. One entry per CDR3 protein results from TCRdb running MiXCR on the reads. Among around 49,000 distinct CDR3 sequences, 20% to 25% were seen once, and the ten largest hold 26%. These receptors are not linked to any known antigen. Source: CD8+ T cells from cultured PBMCs, taken from culture after CMV antigen stimulation. The receptors were gathered from a human donor in good health (CMV status not recorded). Some clones in this sample may be carry-over from other donors' samples.

This clonotype was counted many times. The chain combines TRBV11-3 with TRBJ2-7; possible D gene TRBD1, 6 bases. V was trimmed by 4 bases and J by 2 bases, leaving 12 bases between them. There are 14 residues in the CDR3. In germline, CDR1 is SGHNT, CDR2 YENEEA. Here the CDR3 reads CASSSPQGPYEQYF. The CDR3 DNA reads as TGTGCCAGCAGCTCACCACAGGGCCCCTACGAGCAGTACTTC.

This clonotype was counted between two and nine times. The chain combines TRBV7-8 with TRBJ1-1; no clear D. Germline V gene data show CDR1 as SGHVS and CDR2 as FQNEAQ. With 5 bases removed from V and 1 base from J, the gap between germline ends came to 8 bases. The CDR3 is made up of 13 amino acids. DNA of the CDR3: TGTGCCAGCAGCGCGCGGGGGAACACTGAAGCTTTCTTT. This codes for CASSARGNTEAFF.

This clonotype showed up just a few times. A read error is possible here, since a much larger clone lies one base away. The chain couples TRBV4-1 to TRBJ2-7; D is unresolved. The CDR3 loop spans 15 amino acids. Germline CDR1 is MGHRA and CDR2 is YSYEKL. The CDR3 bases are TGCGCCAGCAGCCTCCTATGGACGGAAAGCTACAAGCAGTACTTC. Protein sequence: CASSLLWTESYKQYF.

The chain couples TRBV7-2 to TRBJ2-5; no definite D call. Germline CDR1 reads SGHTA; CDR2 reads FQGNSA. CDR3 size: 13 residues. V shed 1 base and J shed 5 bases, with 8 bases lying between them. CDR3 region: CASSLEGSETQYF. In DNA, the CDR3 is TGTGCCAGCAGCTTAGAGGGCAGCGAGACCCAGTACTTC.

The chain joins TRBV19 to TRBJ1-1; 9 bases map to TRBD1. The CDR3 is made up of 13 amino acids. V lost 3 bases and J lost 4; bases outside the gene matches: 0. CDR1 and CDR2 (germline): LNHDA, SQIVND (reference sequence). CDR3 DNA sequence: TGTGCCAGTAGTATGGACAGGGGCACTGAAGCTTTCTTT. The encoded protein is CASSMDRGTEAFF.

V and J are TRBV7-2 and TRBJ1-1; possible D gene TRBD1, 5 bases. Trimming removed 1 base from V and 6 bases from J, with 6 bases in between. The CDR3 extends over 12 amino acids. The germline V gene has CDR1 SGHTA and CDR2 FQGNSA. CDR3 region: CASSLGGSEAFF. The CDR3 coding sequence is TGTGCCAGCAGCTTAGGGGGGTCTGAAGCTTTCTTT.

The V call is TRBV9, the J call TRBJ2-1; D is undetermined. V was trimmed by 0 bases and J by 8 bases, leaving 9 bases between them. The CDR3 length is 13 residues. Germline V gives CDR1 SGDLS, CDR2 YYNGEE. The CDR3 region is CASSVEASDEQFF. DNA for the CDR3: TGTGCCAGCAGCGTAGAAGCAAGCGATGAGCAGTTCTTC. Combining the CDR3 with reference TRBV9 and TRBJ2-1 gives the whole variable domain DSGVTQTPKHLITATGQRVTLRCSPRSGDLSVYWYQQSLDQGLQFLIQYYNGEERAKGNILERFSAQQFPDLHSELNLSSLELGDSALYFCASSVEASDEQFFGPGTRLTVL.

This clonotype was observed a few times. The chain couples TRBV6-2 or TRBV6-3 to TRBJ2-1; D might be TRBD1 (6 bases). V lost 2 bases to trimming and J lost 4 bases, with 21 bases between them. The CDR3 extends over 18 amino acids. Germline CDR1 MNHEY, CDR2 SVGEGT. CDR3 coding DNA: TGTGCCAGCAGTTACGCGTGGACCGGGACATACTTTTACAATGAGCAGTTCTTC. Translation gives CASSYAWTGTYFYNEQFF.

A few counts support this clonotype. J is TRBJ2-1 and V is TRBV7-2; D perhaps matches TRBD2 (5 bases). Trimming stripped 1 base from V and 7 bases from J, with 8 bases between. From germline, CDR1 is SGHTA and CDR2 FQGNSA. This CDR3 is built from 13 residues. The CDR3 DNA reads as TGTGCCAGCAGCTTAGGAGGGTTTAATGAGCAGTTCTTC. Protein product: CASSLGGFNEQFF.

Of note for this clonotype: A junction end diverges from the germline sequence, so it may reflect a read error. The chain recombines TRBV12-3 or TRBV12-4 with TRBJ2-1; 12 nucleotides line up with TRBD2. The CDR3 contains 13 residues. The CDR3: CASSLAGGLEQFF. DNA of the CDR3: TGTGCCAGCAGTCTAGCGGGGGGGCTTGAGCAGTTCTTC.

This chain joins TRBV7-2 and TRBJ2-1; perhaps TRBD2 as D (7 bases). The germline V gene encodes CDR1 SGHTA and CDR2 FQGNSA. The CDR3 length is 16 residues. With 1 base removed from V and 4 bases from J, the gap between germline ends came to 14 bases. CDR3 sequence reads: CASSLVAGALYNEQFF. Here the CDR3 DNA reads TGTGCCAGCAGCTTAGTGGCGGGGGCGTTATACAATGAGCAGTTCTTC. Complete variable domain (other parts from reference TRBV7-2 and TRBJ2-1): GAGVSQSPSNKVTEKGKDVELRCDPISGHTALYWYRQSLGQGLEFLIYFQGNSAPDKSGLPSDRFSAERTGGSVSTLTIQRTQQEDSAVYLCASSLVAGALYNEQFFGPGTRLTVL.

V usage is TRBV6-5 and J usage is TRBJ2-1, with a weak D call TRBD1 (6 bases). CDR1 MNHEY and CDR2 SVGAGI come from the germline V gene. The V end was cut by 5 bases, the J end by 4 bases, with 18 bases between. The CDR3 is 16 amino acids. The CDR3 region has the DNA TGTGCCAGCAGTCCCCCCCAGGGGAGCCTATACAATGAGCAGTTCTTC. It codes for CASSPPQGSLYNEQFF.

The rearrangement uses TRBV4-1 and TRBJ2-1; TRBD2 might be the D (6 bases). Trimming took 4 bases from V and 9 from J, leaving 13 bases between them. The CDR3 consists of 13 residues. Germline V gene sequence: CDR1 MGHRA, CDR2 YSYEKL. CDR3 amino acids: CASSPLGGTEQFF. The CDR3 bases are TGCGCCAGCAGCCCCCTTGGAGGGACTGAGCAGTTCTTC.

This clonotype was seen a handful of times. The J gene is TRBJ2-7, the V gene TRBV7-9, with 9 bases identical to TRBD1. Per germline, CDR1 SEHNR and CDR2 FQNEAQ (reference sequence). V was clipped by 2 bases and J by 3 bases; unmatched bases: 5. This CDR3 contains 15 residues. The CDR3 loop reads CASSLTGTGIYEQYF. DNA of the CDR3: TGTGCCAGCAGCTTAACCGGGACAGGGATCTACGAGCAGTACTTC. Supplemented by reference TRBV7-9 and TRBJ2-7, the full variable domain reads DTGVSQNPRHKITKRGQNVTFRCDPISEHNRLYWYRQTLGQGPEFLTYFQNEAQLEKSRLLSDRFSAERPKGSFSTLEIQRTEQGDSAMYLCASSLTGTGIYEQYFGPGTRLTVT.

This clonotype was found a few times. This sequence joins TRBV7-9 and TRBJ2-7; D possibly corresponds to TRBD2 (6 bases). Trimming left V 5 bases short and J 4 bases short, with 12 bases between. Germline loops: CDR1 SEHNR, CDR2 FQNEAQ (reference sequence). The CDR3 length is 13 residues. The CDR3 here is CASSTGTLYEQYF. The CDR3 bases are TGTGCCAGCAGCACCGGGACTCTTTACGAGCAGTACTTC.

The chain employs TRBV12-3 or TRBV12-4 and TRBJ2-7; maybe TRBD2 (5 bases). The CDR3 loop spans 15 amino acids. Trimming left V 3 bases short and J 2 bases short, with 14 bases between. The DNA of the CDR3 is TGTGCCAGCAGTTTGTTGTGGAGGTCCGCCTACGAGCAGTACTTC. It codes for CASSLLWRSAYEQYF.

This clonotype was detected only a few times. The gene calls are TRBV6-6 and TRBJ2-1; the D gene is possibly TRBD2 (5 bases). The CDR3 extends over 16 amino acids. Per germline, CDR1 MNHNY and CDR2 SVGAGI (reference sequence). The ends were cut back, 5 bases at V and 8 bases at J, with 22 bases in the middle. As DNA, the CDR3 is TGTGCCAGCAGTGCCACTGTCCTAGCATTTAGGGATGAGCAGTTCTTC. The encoded protein is CASSATVLAFRDEQFF.

The V call is TRBV7-2, the J call TRBJ2-3, with 9 bases lining up with TRBD2. This CDR3 has 17 amino acids. With 1 base clipped from V and 6 bases from J, the junction kept 11 bases outside the gene matches. Per germline, CDR1 SGHTA and CDR2 FQGNSA. CDR3 DNA: TGTGCCAGCAGCTTAGGCGCTAGCGGGAATCGGCGCGATACGCAGTATTTT. Protein: CASSLGASGNRRDTQYF.

The table lists this clonotype with a few counts. V gene TRBV7-8 combines with J gene TRBJ2-2; D is unresolved. CDR3 size: 18 residues. V was shortened by 5 bases and J by 4 bases, with 23 bases between the two germline ends. Germline CDR1 and CDR2: SGHVS and FQNEAQ. CDR3 residues: CASSPWASQERSTGELFF. As DNA, the CDR3 is TGTGCCAGCAGCCCCTGGGCCTCCCAGGAGAGGAGCACCGGGGAGCTGTTTTTT. The variable domain in full, with the rest retrieved from reference TRBV7-8 and TRBJ2-2, is GAGVSQSPRYKVAKRGQDVALRCDPISGHVSLFWYQQALGQGPEFLTYFQNEAQLDKSGLPSDRFFAERPEGSVSTLKIQRTQQEDSAVYLCASSPWASQERSTGELFFGEGSRLTVL.

In its sample, this clonotype was seen a few times. The chain is built from TRBV7-3 and TRBJ2-1, with D maybe TRBD1 (6 bases). V gave up 1 base and J gave up 1 base, with 11 bases separating them. Germline lookup yields CDR1 SGHTA and CDR2 FQGTGA. There are 16 residues in the CDR3. CDR3 sequence: CASSLIWGQSYNEQFF. The CDR3 region has the DNA TGTGCCAGCAGCTTAATTTGGGGGCAATCCTACAATGAGCAGTTCTTC.

This clonotype was counted only a few times. The chain is built from TRBV27 and TRBJ1-4; possible D gene TRBD1, 5 bases. The V end lost 5 bases, the J end lost 7 bases, and 17 bases lay between the germline ends. The CDR3 contains 15 residues. Germline V gene sequence: CDR1 MNHEY, CDR2 SMNVEV (reference sequence). CDR3 sequence reads: CASSPSEGLGEKLFF. DNA for the CDR3: TGTGCCAGCAGTCCCTCGGAGGGGTTAGGTGAAAAACTGTTTTTT.

Only a few counts were recorded for this clonotype. The chain employs TRBV7-2 and TRBJ2-7, with D perhaps matching TRBD1 (5 bases). Germline V gene sequence: CDR1 SGHTA, CDR2 FQGNSA. The CDR3 runs to 16 residues. Trimming removed 5 bases at V and 0 bases at J, with 17 bases between. The CDR3 DNA sequence: TGTGCCAGCAGCGAAACGAGGACAACGAGCTCCTACGAGCAGTACTTC. Its translation is CASSETRTTSSYEQYF.

This clonotype was counted between two and nine times. The V call is TRBV12-3 or TRBV12-4, the J call TRBJ2-2; no clear D. Trimming left V 6 bases short and J 6 bases short, with 14 bases between. The CDR3 runs 14 residues. The CDR3 is CASRIKGASGELFF. CDR3 DNA: TGTGCCAGCAGGATAAAGGGCGCCTCCGGGGAGCTGTTTTTT.

This chain connects TRBV7-2 to TRBJ2-7; D remains unclear. The CDR3 loop spans 12 amino acids. Germline CDR1 SGHTA, CDR2 FQGNSA. Trimming removed 1 base from V and 5 bases from J, with 6 bases in between. The CDR3 DNA is TGTGCCAGCAGCTTAGGGGTCGACGAGCAGTACTTC. Amino acid sequence: CASSLGVDEQYF.

J is TRBJ1-1 and V is TRBV19; D not resolved. Trimming took off 8 bases at V and 1 base at J, with 17 bases between the two ends. Germline V CDR1 and CDR2: LNHDA, SQIVND (reference sequence). CDR3 length equals 15 residues. The chain's CDR3 is CASSVPRGANTEAFF. As DNA, the CDR3 is TGTGCCAGTTCTGTGCCACGGGGTGCGAACACTGAAGCTTTCTTT.

This clonotype was recorded a few times. The J gene is TRBJ1-2, the V gene TRBV7-9; no clear D gene. The germline V gene encodes CDR1 SEHNR and CDR2 FQNEAQ (reference sequence). CDR3 length: 14 residues. The V and J ends lost 1 base and 3 bases respectively, with 9 bases between them. CDR3: CASSLDGQYYGYTF. The CDR3 coding sequence is TGTGCCAGCAGCTTAGATGGGCAGTACTATGGCTACACCTTC.

The genes are TRBV12-3 or TRBV12-4 and TRBJ2-7; 9 bases fit TRBD1. After removal of 6 bases from V and 3 bases from J, the junction contained 3 bases not matched to a gene. CDR3 length: 13 amino acids. CDR3 loop: CASRPGQGYEQYF. Written as DNA, the CDR3 is TGTGCCAGCAGACCGGGACAGGGCTACGAGCAGTACTTC.

This chain connects TRBV14 to TRBJ2-1; D is unclear. Germline lookup yields CDR1 SGHDN and CDR2 FVKESK. This CDR3 is 14 amino acids long. With 0 bases removed from V and 12 bases from J, the gap between germline ends came to 15 bases. CDR3 sequence (DNA): TGTGCCAGCAGCCAAGAACGGCTGAAATGGGGGCAGTTCTTC. It encodes CASSQERLKWGQFF.

The chain couples TRBV7-8 to TRBJ2-1; the match to TRBD2 covers 7 bases. Germline CDR1 and CDR2: SGHVS and FQNEAQ. With 6 bases clipped from V and 5 bases from J, the junction kept 10 bases outside the gene matches. The CDR3 is 15 amino acids. The CDR3 region is CASRYSASGNNEQFF. The DNA for the CDR3 is TGTGCCAGCAGGTATAGCGCTAGCGGCAACAATGAGCAGTTCTTC.

The V and J genes are TRBV7-8 and TRBJ2-3; weak D call: TRBD2 (7 bases). V gave up 5 bases and J gave up 3 bases, with 18 bases separating them. The CDR3 consists of 16 residues. CDR1 SGHVS and CDR2 FQNEAQ come from the germline V gene. CDR3 DNA: TGTGCCAGCAGCCTCCGGGGCGGGGGCAATACAGATACGCAGTATTTT. Translated, it gives CASSLRGGGNTDTQYF.

This clonotype occurred a few times. The V call is TRBV7-8, the J call TRBJ2-5; 7 bases line up with TRBD1. J gave up 2 bases and V 3 bases, and 6 bases lay outside the gene matches. From germline, CDR1 is SGHVS and CDR2 FQNEAQ. The CDR3 is 15 amino acids. CDR3 amino acids: CASSFGTEKQETQYF. Written as DNA, the CDR3 is TGTGCCAGCAGCTTTGGGACAGAGAAACAAGAGACCCAGTACTTC.

This clonotype was detected a few times. This chain connects TRBV7-8 to TRBJ2-5; 13 bases map to TRBD2. Germline V gene sequence: CDR1 SGHVS, CDR2 FQNEAQ. Unmatched junction bases numbered 11, after V lost 5 bases and J lost 5 bases. This CDR3 spans 17 amino acids. CDR3 nucleotides: TGTGCCAGCAGCCAATCCCGGACGGGACTAGCGGGGGAGACCCAGTACTTC. Its protein product is CASSQSRTGLAGETQYF. The entire variable domain, with the rest obtained from reference TRBV7-8 and TRBJ2-5, is as follows: GAGVSQSPRYKVAKRGQDVALRCDPISGHVSLFWYQQALGQGPEFLTYFQNEAQLDKSGLPSDRFFAERPEGSVSTLKIQRTQQEDSAVYLCASSQSRTGLAGETQYFGPGTRLLVL.